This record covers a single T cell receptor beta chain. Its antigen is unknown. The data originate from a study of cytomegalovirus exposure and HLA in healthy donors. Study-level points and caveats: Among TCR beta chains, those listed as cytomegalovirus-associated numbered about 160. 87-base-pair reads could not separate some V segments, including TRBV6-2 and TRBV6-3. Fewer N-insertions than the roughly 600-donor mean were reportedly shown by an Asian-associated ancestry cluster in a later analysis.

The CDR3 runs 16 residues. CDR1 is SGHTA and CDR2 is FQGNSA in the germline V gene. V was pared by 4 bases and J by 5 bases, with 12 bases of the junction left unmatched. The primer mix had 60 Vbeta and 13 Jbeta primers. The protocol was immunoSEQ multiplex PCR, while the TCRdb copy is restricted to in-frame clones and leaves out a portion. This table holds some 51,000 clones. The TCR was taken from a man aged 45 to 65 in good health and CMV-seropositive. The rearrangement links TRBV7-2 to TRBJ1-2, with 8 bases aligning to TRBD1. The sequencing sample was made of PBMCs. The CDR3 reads CASSSPGQGARYGYTF. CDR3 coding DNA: TGTGCCAGCAGCTCCCCGGGGCAGGGGGCTCGTTATGGCTACACCTTC.